The 8 T cell receptor beta chains below all came from one sample that was sequenced in a study of chemoradiotherapy in HPV16-positive cancers. Profiling relied on immunoSEQ multiplex PCR, and the TCRdb table lists in-frame clones only, not all of them. The table lists 30,000 or so clones, around 89% of them singletons. Sequenced material: blood, taken from a patient who underwent chemoradiotherapy. Receptor source: a human donor with HPV-associated anogenital cancer.

The rearrangement joins TRBV30 to TRBJ2-3; no firm D call. The CDR3 totals 15 residues. The germline gives CDR1 GTSNPN, CDR2 SVGIG (reference sequence). V lost 0 bases and J 0 bases, leaving 10 bases between the germline ends. In nucleotides, the CDR3 is TGTGCCTGGAGTGTACCCCCGACTAGCACAGATACGCAGTATTTT. It encodes CAWSVPPTSTDTQYF.

V is TRBV19 and J is TRBJ2-7; 8 bases align to TRBD1. Per germline, CDR1 LNHDA and CDR2 SQIVND (reference sequence). V was clipped by 3 bases and J by 2 bases; unmatched bases: 9. The CDR3 is 16 residues long. The CDR3: CASSMSWAGGPYEQYF. DNA of the CDR3: TGTGCCAGTAGTATGAGCTGGGCAGGGGGCCCCTACGAGCAGTACTTC.

The CDR3 loop is CASSETWRALSYEQYF. The CDR3 region has the DNA TGTGCCAGCAGTGAAACCTGGCGGGCCCTCTCCTACGAGCAGTACTTC. The gene calls are TRBV6-1 and TRBJ2-7; tentatively, D is TRBD2 (5 bases). The CDR3 loop spans 16 amino acids. Germline V gives CDR1 MNHNS, CDR2 SASEGT. The germline V and J ends were trimmed by 2 bases and 0 bases, with 14 bases remaining between them.

V is TRBV7-2 and J is TRBJ2-7; D gene uncertain. Deletions cut 0 bases from V and 3 bases from J, with 9 bases between. This CDR3 spans 14 amino acids. Looked up from germline, CDR1 is SGHTA and CDR2 is FQGNSA. For the CDR3, the DNA is TGTGCCAGCAGCTTAGCCGCATTCCTCTACGAGCAGTACTTC. Its protein product is CASSLAAFLYEQYF.

The chain links TRBV19 to TRBJ1-1, with D uncertain. Trimming left V 5 bases short and J 1 base short, with 11 bases between. Germline loops: CDR1 LNHDA, CDR2 SQIVND (reference sequence). This CDR3 has 14 residues. CDR3 nucleotide sequence: TGTGCCAGTAGTCCCCCGGGCCAGAACACTGAAGCTTTCTTT. It encodes CASSPPGQNTEAFF.

The rearrangement uses TRBV18 and TRBJ1-6; possible D gene TRBD1, 6 bases. This CDR3 region has 15 residues. V gave up 1 base and J gave up 7 bases, with 11 bases separating them. Per the germline V gene, CDR1 is KGHSH and CDR2 is LQKENI. For the CDR3, the DNA is TGTGCCAGCTCACCACAGGGGCAGGGGAATTCACCCCTCCACTTT. It translates to CASSPQGQGNSPLHF.

The V gene is TRBV2, the J gene TRBJ2-1, with unresolved D. There are 11 residues in the CDR3. Germline CDR1 and CDR2: SNHLY and FYNNEI. The ends were cut back, 5 bases at V and 9 bases at J, with 8 bases in the middle. The CDR3 region is CASSFYGEQFF. CDR3 DNA sequence: TGTGCCAGCAGTTTCTACGGTGAGCAGTTCTTC.

The chain has TRBV15 and TRBJ2-5, with a possible D match to TRBD2 (6 bases). Germline V gives CDR1 LNHNV, CDR2 YYDKDF (reference sequence). The CDR3 runs 15 residues. V lost 0 bases, J lost 5 bases, and 13 bases lay in between. This chain's CDR3 is CATSRDQAGGETQYF. The CDR3 bases are TGTGCCACCAGCAGAGATCAAGCGGGTGGCGAGACCCAGTACTTC.